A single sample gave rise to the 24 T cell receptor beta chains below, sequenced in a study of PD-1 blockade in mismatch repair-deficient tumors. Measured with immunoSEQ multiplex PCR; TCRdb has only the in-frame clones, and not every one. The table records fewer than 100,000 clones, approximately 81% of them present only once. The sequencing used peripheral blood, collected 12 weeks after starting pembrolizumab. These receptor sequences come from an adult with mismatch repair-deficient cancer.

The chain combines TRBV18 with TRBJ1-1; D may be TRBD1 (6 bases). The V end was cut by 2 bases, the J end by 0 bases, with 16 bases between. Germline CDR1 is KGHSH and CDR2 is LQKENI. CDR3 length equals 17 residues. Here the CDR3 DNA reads TGTGCCAGCTCACCAGTTCTGGGCAGGGGTATGAACACTGAAGCTTTCTTT. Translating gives CASSPVLGRGMNTEAFF. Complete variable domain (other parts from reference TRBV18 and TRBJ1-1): NAGVMQNPRHLVRRRGQEARLRCSPMKGHSHVYWYRQLPEEGLKFMVYLQKENIIDESGMPKERFSAEFPKEGPSILRIQQVVRGDSAAYFCASSPVLGRGMNTEAFFGQGTRLTVV.

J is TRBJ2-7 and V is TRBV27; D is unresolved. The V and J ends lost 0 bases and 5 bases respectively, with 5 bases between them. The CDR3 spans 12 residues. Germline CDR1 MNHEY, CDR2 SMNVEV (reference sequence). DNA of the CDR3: TGTGCCAGCAGTTTATCCGGCGACGAGCAGTACTTC. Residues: CASSLSGDEQYF.

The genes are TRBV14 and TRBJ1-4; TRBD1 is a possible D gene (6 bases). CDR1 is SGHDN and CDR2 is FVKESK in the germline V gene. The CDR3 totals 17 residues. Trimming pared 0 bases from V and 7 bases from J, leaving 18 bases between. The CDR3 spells CASSQESAQGGREKLFF. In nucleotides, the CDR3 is TGTGCCAGCAGCCAAGAATCGGCACAGGGAGGACGTGAAAAACTGTTTTTT.

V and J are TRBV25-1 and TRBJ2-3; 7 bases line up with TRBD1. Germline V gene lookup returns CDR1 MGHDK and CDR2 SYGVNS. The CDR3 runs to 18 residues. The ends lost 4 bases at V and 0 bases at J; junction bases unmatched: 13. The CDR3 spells CASSGPFGHRGSTDTQYF. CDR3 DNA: TGTGCCAGCAGTGGGCCCTTTGGGCACAGGGGTAGCACAGATACGCAGTATTTT. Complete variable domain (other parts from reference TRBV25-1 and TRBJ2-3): EADIYQTPRYLVIGTGKKITLECSQTMGHDKMYWYQQDPGMELHLIHYSYGVNSTEKGDLSSESTVSRIRTEHFPLTLESARPSHTSQYLCASSGPFGHRGSTDTQYFGPGTRLTVL.

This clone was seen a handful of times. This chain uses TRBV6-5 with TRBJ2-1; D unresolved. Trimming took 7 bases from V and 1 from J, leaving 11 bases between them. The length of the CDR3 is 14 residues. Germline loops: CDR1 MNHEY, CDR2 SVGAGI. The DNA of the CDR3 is TGTGCCAGCACCGATGCAGCTTCCTACAATGAGCAGTTCTTC. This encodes CASTDAASYNEQFF.

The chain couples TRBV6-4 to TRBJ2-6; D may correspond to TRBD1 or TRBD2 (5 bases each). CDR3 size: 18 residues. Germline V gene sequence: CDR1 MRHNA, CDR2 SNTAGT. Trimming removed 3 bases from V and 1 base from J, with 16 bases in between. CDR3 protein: CASSETGTVLSGANVLTF. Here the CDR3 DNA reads TGTGCCAGCAGTGAGACCGGGACGGTCTTATCTGGGGCCAACGTCCTGACTTTC.

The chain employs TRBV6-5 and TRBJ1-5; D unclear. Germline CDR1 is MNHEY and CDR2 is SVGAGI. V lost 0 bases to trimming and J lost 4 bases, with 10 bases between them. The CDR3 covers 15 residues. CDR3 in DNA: TGTGCCAGCAGTTACTCCCCCTACGGGAATCAGCCCCAGCATTTT. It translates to CASSYSPYGNQPQHF.

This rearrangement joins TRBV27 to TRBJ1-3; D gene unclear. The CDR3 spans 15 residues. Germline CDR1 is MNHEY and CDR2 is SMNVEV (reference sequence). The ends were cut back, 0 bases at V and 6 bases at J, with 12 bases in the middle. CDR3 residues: CASSLSASPLNTIYF. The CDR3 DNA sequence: TGTGCCAGCAGTTTATCAGCTTCGCCGCTAAACACCATATATTTT.

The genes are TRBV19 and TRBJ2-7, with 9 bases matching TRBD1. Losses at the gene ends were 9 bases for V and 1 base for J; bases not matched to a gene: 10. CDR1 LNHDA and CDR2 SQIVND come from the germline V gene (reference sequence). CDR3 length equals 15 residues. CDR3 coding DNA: TGTGCCAGCCAACCCCGGACAGGGGATTCCTACGAGCAGTACTTC. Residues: CASQPRTGDSYEQYF.

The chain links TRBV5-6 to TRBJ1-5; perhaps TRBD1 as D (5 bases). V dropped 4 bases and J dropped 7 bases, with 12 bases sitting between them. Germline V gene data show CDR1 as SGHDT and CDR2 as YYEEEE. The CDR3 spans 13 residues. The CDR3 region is CASSKDRGQPQHF. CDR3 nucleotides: TGTGCCAGCAGCAAAGATAGGGGCCAGCCCCAGCATTTT.

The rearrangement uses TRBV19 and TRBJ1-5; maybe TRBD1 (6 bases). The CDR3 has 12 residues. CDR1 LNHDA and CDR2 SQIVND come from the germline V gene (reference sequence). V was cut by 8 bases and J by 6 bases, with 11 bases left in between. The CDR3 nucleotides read TGTGCCAGTCAAGGGGGAAGTCAGCCCCAGCATTTT. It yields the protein CASQGGSQPQHF.

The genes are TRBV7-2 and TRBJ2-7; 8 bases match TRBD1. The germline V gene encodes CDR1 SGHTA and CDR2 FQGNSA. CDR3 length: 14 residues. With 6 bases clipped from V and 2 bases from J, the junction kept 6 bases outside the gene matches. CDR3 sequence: CASRDRELTYEQYF. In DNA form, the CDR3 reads TGTGCCAGCAGGGACAGGGAGTTAACCTACGAGCAGTACTTC.

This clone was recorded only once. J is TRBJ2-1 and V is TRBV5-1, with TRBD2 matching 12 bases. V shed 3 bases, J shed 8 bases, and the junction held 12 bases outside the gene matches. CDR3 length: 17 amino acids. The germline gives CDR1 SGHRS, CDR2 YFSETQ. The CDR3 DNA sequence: TGCGCCAGCAGCTCGACGACTAGCGGGAGTGCTTGGGATGAGCAGTTCTTC. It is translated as CASSSTTSGSAWDEQFF.

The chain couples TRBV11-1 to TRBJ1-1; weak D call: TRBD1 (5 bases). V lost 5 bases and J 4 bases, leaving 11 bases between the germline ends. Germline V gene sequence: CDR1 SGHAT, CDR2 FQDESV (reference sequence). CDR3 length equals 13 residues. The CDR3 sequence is CASSTGLLTEAFF. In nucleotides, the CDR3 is TGTGCCAGCAGCACGGGACTACTCACTGAAGCTTTCTTT.

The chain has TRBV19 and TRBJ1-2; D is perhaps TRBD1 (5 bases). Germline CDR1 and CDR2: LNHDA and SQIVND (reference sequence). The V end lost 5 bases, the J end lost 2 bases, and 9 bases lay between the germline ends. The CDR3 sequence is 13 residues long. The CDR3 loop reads CASSYDSNYGYTF. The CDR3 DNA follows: TGTGCCAGTAGTTACGACAGCAACTATGGCTACACCTTC.

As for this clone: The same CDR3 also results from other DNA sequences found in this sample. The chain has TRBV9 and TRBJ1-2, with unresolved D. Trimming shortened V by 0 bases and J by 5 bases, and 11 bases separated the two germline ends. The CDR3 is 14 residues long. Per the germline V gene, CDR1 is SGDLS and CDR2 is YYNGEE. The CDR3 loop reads CASSVVGGPYGYTF. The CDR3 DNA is TGTGCCAGCAGCGTAGTGGGAGGGCCGTATGGCTACACCTTC.

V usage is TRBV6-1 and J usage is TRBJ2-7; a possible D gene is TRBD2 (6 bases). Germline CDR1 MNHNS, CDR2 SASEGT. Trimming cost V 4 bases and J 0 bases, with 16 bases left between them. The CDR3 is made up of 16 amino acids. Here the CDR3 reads CASSAALALSSYEQYF. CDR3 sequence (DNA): TGTGCCAGCAGTGCCGCACTAGCCCTTAGCTCCTACGAGCAGTACTTC.

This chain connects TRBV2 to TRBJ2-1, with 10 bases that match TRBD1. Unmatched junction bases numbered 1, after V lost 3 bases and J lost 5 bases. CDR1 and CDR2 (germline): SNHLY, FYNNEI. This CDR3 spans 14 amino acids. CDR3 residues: CASSEGQGHNEQFF. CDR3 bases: TGTGCCAGCAGTGAGGGACAGGGGCACAATGAGCAGTTCTTC.

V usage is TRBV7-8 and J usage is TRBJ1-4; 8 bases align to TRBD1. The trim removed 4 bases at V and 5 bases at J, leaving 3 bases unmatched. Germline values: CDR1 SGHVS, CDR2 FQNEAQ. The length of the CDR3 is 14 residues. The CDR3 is CASSYRDRNEKLFF. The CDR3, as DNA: TGTGCCAGCAGCTACCGGGACAGGAATGAAAAACTGTTTTTT.

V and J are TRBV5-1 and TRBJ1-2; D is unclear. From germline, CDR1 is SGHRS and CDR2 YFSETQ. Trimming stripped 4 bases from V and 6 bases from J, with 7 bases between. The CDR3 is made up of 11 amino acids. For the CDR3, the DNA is TGCGCCAGCAGCACTCAAGATGGCTACACCTTC. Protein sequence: CASSTQDGYTF.

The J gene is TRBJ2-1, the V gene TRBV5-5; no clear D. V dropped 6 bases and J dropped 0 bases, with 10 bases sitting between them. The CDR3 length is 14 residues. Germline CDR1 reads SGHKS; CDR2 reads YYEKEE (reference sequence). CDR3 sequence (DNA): TGTGCCAGCATCCTTCAGAGCTCCTACAATGAGCAGTTCTTC. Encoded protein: CASILQSSYNEQFF.

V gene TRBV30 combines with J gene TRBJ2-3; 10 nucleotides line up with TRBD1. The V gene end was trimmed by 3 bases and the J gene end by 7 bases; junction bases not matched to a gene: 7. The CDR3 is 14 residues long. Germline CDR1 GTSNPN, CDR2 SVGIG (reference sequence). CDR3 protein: CAWRGQGPGNTQYF. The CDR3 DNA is TGTGCCTGGAGGGGACAGGGGCCTGGAAATACGCAGTATTTT.

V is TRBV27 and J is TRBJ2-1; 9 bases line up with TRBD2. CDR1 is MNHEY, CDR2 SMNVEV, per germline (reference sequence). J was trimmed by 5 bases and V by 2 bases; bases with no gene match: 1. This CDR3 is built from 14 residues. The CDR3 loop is CASSLLAGHNEQFF. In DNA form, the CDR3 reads TGTGCCAGCAGTTTACTAGCGGGGCACAATGAGCAGTTCTTC.

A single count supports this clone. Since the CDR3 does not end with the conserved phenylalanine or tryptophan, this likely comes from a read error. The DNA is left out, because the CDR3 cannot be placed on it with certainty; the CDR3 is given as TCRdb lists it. The CDR3 spells CASSLVSVGL. This sequence joins TRBV13 and TRBJ2-7. Germline V gene data show CDR1 as PRHDT and CDR2 as FYEKMQ (reference sequence). The CDR3 is made up of 10 amino acids, end residues included.